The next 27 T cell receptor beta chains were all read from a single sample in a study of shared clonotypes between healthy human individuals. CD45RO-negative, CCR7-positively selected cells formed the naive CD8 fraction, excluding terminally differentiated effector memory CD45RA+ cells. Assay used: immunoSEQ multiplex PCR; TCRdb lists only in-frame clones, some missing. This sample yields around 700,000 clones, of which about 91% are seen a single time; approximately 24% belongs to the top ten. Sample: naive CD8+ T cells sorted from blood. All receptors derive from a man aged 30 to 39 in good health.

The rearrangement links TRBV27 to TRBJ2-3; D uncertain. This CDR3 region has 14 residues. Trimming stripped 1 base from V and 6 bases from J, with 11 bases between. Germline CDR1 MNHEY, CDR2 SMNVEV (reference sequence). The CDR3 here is CASSLLSGADTQYF. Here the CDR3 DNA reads TGTGCCAGCAGTTTATTGAGTGGCGCGGATACGCAGTATTTT.

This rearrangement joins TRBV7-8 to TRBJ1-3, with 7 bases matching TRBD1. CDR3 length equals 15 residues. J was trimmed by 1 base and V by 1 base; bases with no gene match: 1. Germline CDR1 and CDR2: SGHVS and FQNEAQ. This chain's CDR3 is CASSLGQGSGNTIYF. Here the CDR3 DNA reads TGTGCCAGCAGCTTAGGACAGGGATCTGGAAACACCATATATTTT.

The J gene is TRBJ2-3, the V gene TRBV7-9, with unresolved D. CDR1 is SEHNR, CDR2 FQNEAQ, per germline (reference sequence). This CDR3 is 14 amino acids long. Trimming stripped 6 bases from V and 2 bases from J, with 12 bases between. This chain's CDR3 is CASRGWRNTDTQYF. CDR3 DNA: TGTGCCAGCAGAGGGTGGCGGAACACAGATACGCAGTATTTT.

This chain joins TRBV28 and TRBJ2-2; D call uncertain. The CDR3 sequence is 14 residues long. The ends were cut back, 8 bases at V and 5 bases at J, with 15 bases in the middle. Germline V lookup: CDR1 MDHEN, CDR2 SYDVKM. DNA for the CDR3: TGTGCCAGCCGCCACCACTTAGTGACCGGGGAGCTGTTTTTT. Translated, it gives CASRHHLVTGELFF.

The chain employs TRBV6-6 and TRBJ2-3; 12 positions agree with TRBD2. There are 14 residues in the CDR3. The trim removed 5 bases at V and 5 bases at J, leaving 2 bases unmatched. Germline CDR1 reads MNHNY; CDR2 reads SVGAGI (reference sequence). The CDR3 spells CASSRLAGVDTQYF. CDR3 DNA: TGTGCCAGCAGTAGACTAGCGGGAGTAGATACGCAGTATTTT.

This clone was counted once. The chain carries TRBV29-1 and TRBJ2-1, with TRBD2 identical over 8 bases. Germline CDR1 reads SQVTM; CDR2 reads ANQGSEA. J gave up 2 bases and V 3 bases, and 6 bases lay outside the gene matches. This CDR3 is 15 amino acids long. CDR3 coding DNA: TGCAGCGTTGAGGGTGCGGGAGGCACCTACAATGAGCAGTTCTTC. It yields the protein CSVEGAGGTYNEQFF.

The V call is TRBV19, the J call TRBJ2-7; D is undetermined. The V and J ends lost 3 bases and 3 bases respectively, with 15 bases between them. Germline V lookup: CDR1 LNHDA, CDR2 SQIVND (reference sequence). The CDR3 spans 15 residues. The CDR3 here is CASSMPAAASYEQYF. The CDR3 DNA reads TGTGCCAGTAGTATGCCGGCCGCGGCGAGCTACGAGCAGTACTTC.

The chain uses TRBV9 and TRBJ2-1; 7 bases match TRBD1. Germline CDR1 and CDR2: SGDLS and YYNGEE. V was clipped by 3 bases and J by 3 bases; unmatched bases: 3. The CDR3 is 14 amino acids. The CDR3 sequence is CASSGTGYYNEQFF. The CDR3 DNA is TGTGCCAGCAGCGGGACAGGTTACTACAATGAGCAGTTCTTC.

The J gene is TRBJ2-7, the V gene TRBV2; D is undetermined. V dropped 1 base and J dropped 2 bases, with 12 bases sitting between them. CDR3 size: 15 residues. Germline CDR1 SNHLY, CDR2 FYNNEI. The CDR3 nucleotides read TGTGCCAGCAGTGAAGAACTTTCACCCGCCTACGAGCAGTACTTC. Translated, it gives CASSEELSPAYEQYF.

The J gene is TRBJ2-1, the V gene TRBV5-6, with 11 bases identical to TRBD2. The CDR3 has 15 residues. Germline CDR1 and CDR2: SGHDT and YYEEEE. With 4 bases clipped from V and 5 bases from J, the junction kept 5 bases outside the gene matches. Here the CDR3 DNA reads TGTGCCAGCAGCCCACTAGCGGGAGCCGACAATGAGCAGTTCTTC. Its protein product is CASSPLAGADNEQFF.

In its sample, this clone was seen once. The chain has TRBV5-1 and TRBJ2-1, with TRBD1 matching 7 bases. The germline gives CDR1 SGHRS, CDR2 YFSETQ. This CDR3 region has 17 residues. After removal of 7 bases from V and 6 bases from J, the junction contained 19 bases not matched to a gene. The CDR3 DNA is TGCGCCAGCTCCTTCACCGGGACAGTGGCGGGTGGCAATGAGCAGTTCTTC. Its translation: CASSFTGTVAGGNEQFF.

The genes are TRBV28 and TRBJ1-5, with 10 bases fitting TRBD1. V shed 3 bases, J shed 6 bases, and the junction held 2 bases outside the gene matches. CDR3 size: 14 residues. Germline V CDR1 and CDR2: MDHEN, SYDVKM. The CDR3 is CASSLGQGLQPQHF. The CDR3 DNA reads TGTGCCAGCAGTTTGGGACAGGGGCTTCAGCCCCAGCATTTT.

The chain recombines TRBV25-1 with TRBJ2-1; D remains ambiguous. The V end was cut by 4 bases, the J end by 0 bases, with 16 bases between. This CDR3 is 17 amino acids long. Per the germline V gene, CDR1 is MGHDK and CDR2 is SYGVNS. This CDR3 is CASSGFTSGDSYNEQFF. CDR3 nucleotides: TGTGCCAGCAGTGGCTTCACATCAGGAGACTCCTACAATGAGCAGTTCTTC.

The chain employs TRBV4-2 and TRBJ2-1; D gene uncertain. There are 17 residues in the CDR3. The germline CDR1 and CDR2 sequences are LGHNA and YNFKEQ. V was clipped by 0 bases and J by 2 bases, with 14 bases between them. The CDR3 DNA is TGTGCCAGCAGCCAAGATGAGTCGCCCCACCCCTACAATGAGCAGTTCTTC. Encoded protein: CASSQDESPHPYNEQFF.

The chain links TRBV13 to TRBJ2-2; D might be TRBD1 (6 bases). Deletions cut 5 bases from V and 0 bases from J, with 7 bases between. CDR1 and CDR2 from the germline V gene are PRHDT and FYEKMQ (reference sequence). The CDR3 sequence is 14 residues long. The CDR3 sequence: CASSGDTNTGELFF. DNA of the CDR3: TGTGCCAGCAGCGGGGACACGAACACCGGGGAGCTGTTTTTT.

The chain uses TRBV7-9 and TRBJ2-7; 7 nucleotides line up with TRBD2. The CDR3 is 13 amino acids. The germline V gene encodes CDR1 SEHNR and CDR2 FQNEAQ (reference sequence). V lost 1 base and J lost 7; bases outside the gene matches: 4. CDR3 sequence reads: CASSLETAGEQYF. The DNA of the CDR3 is TGTGCCAGCAGCTTAGAGACAGCGGGGGAGCAGTACTTC. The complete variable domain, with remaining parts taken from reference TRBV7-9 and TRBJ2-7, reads DTGVSQNPRHKITKRGQNVTFRCDPISEHNRLYWYRQTLGQGPEFLTYFQNEAQLEKSRLLSDRFSAERPKGSFSTLEIQRTEQGDSAMYLCASSLETAGEQYFGPGTRLTVT.

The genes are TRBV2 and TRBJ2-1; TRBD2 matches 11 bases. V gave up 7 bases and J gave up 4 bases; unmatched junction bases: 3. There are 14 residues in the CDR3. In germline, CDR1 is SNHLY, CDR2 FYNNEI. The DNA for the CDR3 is TGTGCCAGCAAAACTAGCGGGAGTTACAATGAGCAGTTCTTC. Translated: CASKTSGSYNEQFF.

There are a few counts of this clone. For the CDR3, the DNA is TGTGCCAGTGGACAGTCCACCTACGAGCAGTACTTC. Translation: CASGQSTYEQYF. The genes are TRBV10-3 and TRBJ2-7; TRBD1 might be the D (6 bases). The CDR3 is made up of 12 amino acids. The V and J ends lost 10 bases and 2 bases respectively, with 12 bases between them. Germline assignment: CDR1 ENHRY and CDR2 SYGVKD.

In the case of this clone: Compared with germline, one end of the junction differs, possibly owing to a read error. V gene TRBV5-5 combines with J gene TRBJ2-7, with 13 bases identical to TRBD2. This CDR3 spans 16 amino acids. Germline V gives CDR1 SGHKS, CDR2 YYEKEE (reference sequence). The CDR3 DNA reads TGTGCCCGCAGCTTGGGGGGGACTAGCGGGATCTACGAGCAGTACTTC. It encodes CARSLGGTSGIYEQYF.

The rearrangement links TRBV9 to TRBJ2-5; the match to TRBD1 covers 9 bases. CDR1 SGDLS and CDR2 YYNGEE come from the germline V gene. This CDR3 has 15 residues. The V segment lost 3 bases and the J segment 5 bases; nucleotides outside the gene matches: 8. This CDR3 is CASSGEQGAGETQYF. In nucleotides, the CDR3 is TGTGCCAGCAGCGGAGAACAGGGGGCCGGTGAGACCCAGTACTTC.

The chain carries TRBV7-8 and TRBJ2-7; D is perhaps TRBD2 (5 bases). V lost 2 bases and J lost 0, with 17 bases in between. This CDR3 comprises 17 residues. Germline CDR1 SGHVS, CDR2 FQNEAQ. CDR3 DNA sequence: TGTGCCAGCAGCTTAAGCCCTACCGGGGTTAACTCCTACGAGCAGTACTTC. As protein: CASSLSPTGVNSYEQYF.

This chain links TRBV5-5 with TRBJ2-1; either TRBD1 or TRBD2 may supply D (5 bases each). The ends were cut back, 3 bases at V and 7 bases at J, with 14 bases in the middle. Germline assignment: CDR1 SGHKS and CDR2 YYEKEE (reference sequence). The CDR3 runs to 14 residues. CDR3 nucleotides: TGTGCCAGCAGCTCCGGGGCCCCCGGGAATGAGCAGTTCTTC. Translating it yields CASSSGAPGNEQFF.

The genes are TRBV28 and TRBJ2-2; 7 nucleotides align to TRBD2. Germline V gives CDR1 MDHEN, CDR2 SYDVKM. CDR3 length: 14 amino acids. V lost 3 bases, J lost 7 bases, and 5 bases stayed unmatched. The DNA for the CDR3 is TGTGCCAGCAGTTTCCGGCTAGCGGTCGGGGAGCTGTTTTTT. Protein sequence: CASSFRLAVGELFF.

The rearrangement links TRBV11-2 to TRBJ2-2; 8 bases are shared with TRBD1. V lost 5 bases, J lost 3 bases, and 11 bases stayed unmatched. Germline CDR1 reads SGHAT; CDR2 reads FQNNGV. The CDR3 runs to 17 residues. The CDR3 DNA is TGTGCCAGCAGCACGCCAGACAGGGGCCGGGACACCGGGGAGCTGTTTTTT. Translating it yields CASSTPDRGRDTGELFF.

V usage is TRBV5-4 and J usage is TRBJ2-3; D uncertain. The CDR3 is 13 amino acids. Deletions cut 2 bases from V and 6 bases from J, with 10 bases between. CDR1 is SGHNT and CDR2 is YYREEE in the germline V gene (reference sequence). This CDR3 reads CASSFIGSDTQYF. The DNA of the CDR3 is TGTGCCAGCAGCTTCATCGGCTCCGATACGCAGTATTTT.

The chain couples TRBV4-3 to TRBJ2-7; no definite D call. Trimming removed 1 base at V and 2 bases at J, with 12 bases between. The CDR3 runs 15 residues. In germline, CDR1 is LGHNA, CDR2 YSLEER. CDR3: CASSQVLGAPYEQYF. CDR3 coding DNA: TGCGCCAGCAGCCAAGTACTGGGCGCACCCTACGAGCAGTACTTC.

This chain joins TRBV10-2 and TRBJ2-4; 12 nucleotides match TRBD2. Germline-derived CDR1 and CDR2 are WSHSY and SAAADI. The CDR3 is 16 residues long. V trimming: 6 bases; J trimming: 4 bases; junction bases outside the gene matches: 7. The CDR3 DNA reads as TGCGCCAGCAGCGGCCCGGGGACTAGCGGGAAAAACATTCAGTACTTC. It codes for CASSGPGTSGKNIQYF.